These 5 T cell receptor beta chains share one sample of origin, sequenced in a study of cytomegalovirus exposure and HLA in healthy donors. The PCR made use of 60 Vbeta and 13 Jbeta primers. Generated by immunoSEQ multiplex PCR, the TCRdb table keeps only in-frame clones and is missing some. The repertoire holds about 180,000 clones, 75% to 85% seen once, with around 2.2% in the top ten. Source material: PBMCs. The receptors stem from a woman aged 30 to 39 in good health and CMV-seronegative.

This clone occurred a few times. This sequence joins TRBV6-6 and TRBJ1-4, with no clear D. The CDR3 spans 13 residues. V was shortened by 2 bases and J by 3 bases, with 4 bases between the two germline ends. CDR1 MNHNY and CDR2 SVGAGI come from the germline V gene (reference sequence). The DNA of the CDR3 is TGTGCCAGCAGTTACCAGGCTAATGAAAAACTGTTTTTT. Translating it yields CASSYQANEKLFF.

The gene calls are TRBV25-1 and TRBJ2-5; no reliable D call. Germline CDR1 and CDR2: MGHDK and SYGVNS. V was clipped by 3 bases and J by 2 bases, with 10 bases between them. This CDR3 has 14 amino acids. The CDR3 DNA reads TGTGCCAGCAGTGACTGGGCAGGACAAGAGACCCAGTACTTC. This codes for CASSDWAGQETQYF.

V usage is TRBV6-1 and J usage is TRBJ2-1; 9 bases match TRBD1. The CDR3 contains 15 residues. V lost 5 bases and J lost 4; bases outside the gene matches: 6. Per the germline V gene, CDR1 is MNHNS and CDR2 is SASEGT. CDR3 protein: CASSRGQGSYNEQFF. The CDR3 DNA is TGTGCCAGCAGTCGGGGACAGGGATCTTACAATGAGCAGTTCTTC.

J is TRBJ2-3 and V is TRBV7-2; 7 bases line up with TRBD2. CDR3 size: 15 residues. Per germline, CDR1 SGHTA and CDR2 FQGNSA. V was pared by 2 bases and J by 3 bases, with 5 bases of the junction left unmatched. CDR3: CASSLPFGGTDTQYF. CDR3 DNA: TGTGCCAGCAGCTTACCCTTCGGGGGGACAGATACGCAGTATTTT.

DNA for the CDR3: TGTGCCTGGGAAGGGACAGCTCAAGAGACCCAGTACTTC. This translates into CAWEGTAQETQYF. The chain is built from TRBV30 and TRBJ2-5; 7 bases map to TRBD1. The CDR3 totals 13 residues. V shed 5 bases and J 2 bases; nucleotides not matched to a gene: 5. Germline CDR1 reads GTSNPN; CDR2 reads SVGIG (reference sequence).